Described below is a single TCR beta chain sequence and its context. The PCR used 60 Vbeta and 13 Jbeta primers. Generated by immunoSEQ multiplex PCR, the TCRdb table keeps only in-frame clones and is missing some. The data contain about 93,000 clones, roughly 79% of them singletons. These data originate in a study of cytomegalovirus exposure and HLA in healthy donors. The CDR3 covers 11 residues. The V call is TRBV21-1, the J call TRBJ1-2. TRBV21-1 is deemed a pseudogene. The specimen sequenced was PBMCs. This TCR was sampled from a man aged 30 to 39 in good health and CMV-seronegative. The chain's CDR3 is CASSKSRRATF. In DNA, the CDR3 is TGTGCCAGCAGCAAATCCAGGAGGGCCACCTTC.